These T cell receptor beta chains were read from a single sample in a study of response to subunit inactivated influenza vaccine. One entry per CDR3 protein results from TCRdb running MiXCR on the RT-PCR reads. In the table there are about 520,000 distinct CDR3 sequences, more than 7% of which are singletons. Sequencing used PBMCs from blood, obtained roughly 24 months after vaccination. The receptors originated from a man between 50 and 69 years old who received an inactivated influenza vaccine. Both conserved end residues are part of each CDR3. Fields, in order: clone size, J gene, V gene, D gene, CDR3 DNA, CDR3 protein. D genes are given only for firm matches. Rows may omit the clone size; those that give it use once, few, many or a size class.

>NA|TRBJ2-1|TRBV20-1|TRBD2
TGCAGTGCTAGAGATCAAGGACTAGCGGTAGCGGGGTACAATGAGCAGTTCTTC
CSARDQGLAVAGYNEQFF
>NA|TRBJ2-7|TRBV28|NA
TGTGCCAGCAGCACTCCACAGTCGAACGAGCAGTACTTC
CASSTPQSNEQYF
>many|TRBJ1-2|TRBV28|NA
TGTGCCAGCAGCCCTACAGGACCTGTCTATGGCTACACCTTC
CASSPTGPVYGYTF
>NA|TRBJ2-2|TRBV4-3|TRBD2
TGCGCCAGCAGCCAGACGGGGGGAGGGTTCGCCGGGGAGCTGTTTTTT
CASSQTGGGFAGELFF
>NA|TRBJ1-2|TRBV6-1|TRBD1
TGTGCCAGCAGTGAGCCAATAGGGACAGGGGATAACTATGGCTACACCTTC
CASSEPIGTGDNYGYTF
>many|TRBJ2-7|TRBV2|NA
TGTGCCAGCAGCGTCGTTGGGGACGAGCAGTACTTC
CASSVVGDEQYF
>NA|TRBJ2-5|TRBV3-1|NA
TGTGCCAGCAGCCAACTTCAGGGATCGGAGACCCAGTACTTC
CASSQLQGSETQYF
>few|TRBJ1-1|TRBV7-9|NA
TGTGCCAGCCTCCCGACCGGGGTCAGCACTGAAGCTTTCTTT
CASLPTGVSTEAFF
>NA|TRBJ2-3|TRBV18|TRBD2
TGTGCCAGCTCACCACCGGGACTAGGAAAAGATACGCAGTATTTT
CASSPPGLGKDTQYF
>few|TRBJ1-1|TRBV5-6|NA
TGTGCCAGCAGCTACTCGCGTCAGGGGTGGACTGAAGCTTTCTTT
CASSYSRQGWTEAFF
>NA|TRBJ2-3|TRBV20-1|NA
TGCAGTGCTAGTTTGGAAGATACGCAGTATTTT
CSASLEDTQYF
>NA|TRBJ2-7|TRBV6-5|NA
TGTGCCAGCAGTTACAACCGACTAGACGACCCCTACGAGCAGTACTTC
CASSYNRLDDPYEQYF
>few|TRBJ2-7|TRBV28|NA
TGTGCCAGCAGTTTATCCTCCCGGGACATGGGGTCCTTC
CASSLSSRDMGSF
>NA|TRBJ2-5|TRBV5-6|TRBD1
TGTGCCAGCAGCTTGTTGGCAGGGGGCGCATACGAGACCCAGTACTTC
CASSLLAGGAYETQYF
>many|TRBJ2-2|TRBV3-1|TRBD1
TGTGCCAGCAGCTACAGGGGGACCGGGGAGCTGTTTTTT
CASSYRGTGELFF
>NA|TRBJ1-4|TRBV4-2|TRBD1
TGTGCCAGCAGCCAAGGGGACAGACTAAATGAAAAACTGTTTTTT
CASSQGDRLNEKLFF
>many|TRBJ1-4|TRBV20-1|NA
TGCAGTGCTAGAGGGGGGCTTAATGAAAAACTGTTTTTT
CSARGGLNEKLFF
>NA|TRBJ2-3|TRBV5-1|TRBD2
TGCGCCAGCAGCCCCCTAACTAGCGGGAGCACAGATACGCAGTATTTT
CASSPLTSGSTDTQYF
>few|TRBJ2-3|TRBV7-9|TRBD2
TGTGCCAGCAGCCAGGGACTAGCGGGAGCCTCAGATACGCAGTATTTT
CASSQGLAGASDTQYF
>few|TRBJ2-7|TRBV20-1|NA
TGCAGTGCTAGTTATACAGGGAAAGGCGAGCAGTACTTC
CSASYTGKGEQYF
>NA|TRBJ2-3|TRBV5-1|NA
TGCGCCAGCAGCCCATGGATCACAGATACGCAGTATTTT
CASSPWITDTQYF
>few|TRBJ2-3|TRBV27|TRBD2
TGTGCCAGCAGTTTACTAGCGGCCCCAGGCACAGATACGCAGTATTTT
CASSLLAAPGTDTQYF
>NA|TRBJ2-7|TRBV27|TRBD2
TGTGCCAGCAGTTTATCTAGGCTAGCGGGCCGCTACGAGCAGTACTTC
CASSLSRLAGRYEQYF
>few|TRBJ2-5|TRBV28|NA
TGTGCCAGCACAGACTCCTGGGAGACCCAGTACTTC
CASTDSWETQYF
>few|TRBJ2-3|TRBV7-2|NA
TGTGCCAGCAGCAAGGACAGAGGAAGCACAGATACGCAGTATTTT
CASSKDRGSTDTQYF
>NA|TRBJ2-5|TRBV7-2|NA
TGTGCCAGCAGCAAGGGACTAGAGACCCAGTACTTC
CASSKGLETQYF
>NA|TRBJ1-2|TRBV6-5|NA
TGTGCCAGCAGTTACACGTCCAGTAACTATGGCTACACCTTC
CASSYTSSNYGYTF
>NA|TRBJ2-5|TRBV12-3/TRBV12-4|NA
TGTGCCAGCACCAACGCCTGGAGTAGAGAGACCCAGTACTTC
CASTNAWSRETQYF
>NA|TRBJ2-1|TRBV29-1|NA
TGCAGCGTTGAAACGCCGTGGCCAGCCTACAATGAGCAGTTCTTC
CSVETPWPAYNEQFF
>few|TRBJ2-1|TRBV4-3|NA
TGCGCCAGCAGCCAAGGCTTTTTGGGGCGGGACCCTGTTCCCAATGAGCAGTTCTTC
CASSQGFLGRDPVPNEQFF
>few|TRBJ1-5|TRBV28|NA
TGTGCCAGCAGCCCCGAAGTTCAACGGAGGGGCAATCAGCCCCAGCATTTT
CASSPEVQRRGNQPQHF
>NA|TRBJ2-2|TRBV3-1|TRBD2
TGTGCCAGCACCGGGACTAGGAGAACCGGGGAGCTGTTTTTT
CASTGTRRTGELFF
>NA|TRBJ1-3|TRBV13|NA
TGTGCCAGCAGGGGGCTAAGAGGAAACACCATATATTTT
CASRGLRGNTIYF
>few|TRBJ1-1|TRBV29-1|NA
TGCAGCGTGATGGGGGCGGACACTGAAGCTTTCTTT
CSVMGADTEAFF
>few|TRBJ2-7|TRBV12-3/TRBV12-4|NA
TGTGCCAGCAGTTTACCCGGGGGAACCTACGAGCAGTACTTC
CASSLPGGTYEQYF
>many|TRBJ1-1|TRBV5-1|NA
TGCGCCAGCAGCTTTCATCCGGTCGACAGACCTGAAGCTTTCTTT
CASSFHPVDRPEAFF
>many|TRBJ2-3|TRBV29-1|NA
TGCAGCGTTGCCGTAGCGGAAAGCACAGATACGCAGTATTTT
CSVAVAESTDTQYF